This is a list of T cell receptor beta chains from one sample in a study of control samples from healthy donors and cancer patients. Sequencing was performed with immunoSEQ multiplex PCR; in TCRdb, only in-frame clones are kept and a portion is missing. The sample records around 140,000 clones, approximately 94% being singletons. The sequenced material came from blood. All receptors derive from a man aged 35 to 55 in good health. Both conserved end residues are part of each CDR3. D genes are given only for firm matches. Only part of the rows carry a size: once, few, many, or a class if the clone is expanded.

j_gene: TRBJ1-1
v_gene: TRBV28
d_gene: NA
abundance: once
CDR3aa: CASSLAWGWGTEAFF
CDR3nt: TGTGCCAGCAGTTTGGCTTGGGGCTGGGGCACTGAAGCTTTCTTT

j_gene: TRBJ2-5
v_gene: TRBV15
d_gene: NA
abundance: NA
CDR3aa: CATADGLGETQYF
CDR3nt: TGTGCCACCGCGGACGGTCTCGGGGAGACCCAGTACTTC

j_gene: TRBJ1-4
v_gene: TRBV28
d_gene: TRBD1
abundance: NA
CDR3aa: CASSPPDRAENEKLFF
CDR3nt: TGTGCCAGCAGCCCTCCTGACAGGGCTGAAAATGAAAAACTGTTTTTT

j_gene: TRBJ1-1
v_gene: TRBV9
d_gene: NA
abundance: NA
CDR3aa: CASSVETGGTEAFF
CDR3nt: TGTGCCAGCAGCGTAGAAACGGGAGGCACTGAAGCTTTCTTT

j_gene: TRBJ1-1
v_gene: TRBV9
d_gene: NA
abundance: NA
CDR3aa: CASSVDPGSEAFF
CDR3nt: TGTGCCAGCAGCGTAGATCCGGGGTCTGAAGCTTTCTTT

j_gene: TRBJ2-2
v_gene: TRBV6-5
d_gene: NA
abundance: NA
CDR3aa: CASSYSGGGTGELFF
CDR3nt: TGTGCCAGCAGTTATAGCGGAGGGGGCACCGGGGAGCTGTTTTTT

j_gene: TRBJ2-3
v_gene: TRBV28
d_gene: TRBD1
abundance: NA
CDR3aa: CASSLLDRGFTDTQYF
CDR3nt: TGTGCCAGCAGTTTACTCGACAGGGGATTCACAGATACGCAGTATTTT

j_gene: TRBJ2-3
v_gene: TRBV5-5
d_gene: NA
abundance: NA
CDR3aa: CASSPDGRTDTQYF
CDR3nt: TGTGCCAGCAGCCCGGATGGGAGGACAGATACGCAGTATTTT

j_gene: TRBJ1-6
v_gene: TRBV7-2
d_gene: NA
abundance: NA
CDR3aa: CASSSGATPLHF
CDR3nt: TGTGCCAGCAGCTCGGGGGCAACGCCCCTCCACTTT

j_gene: TRBJ2-7
v_gene: TRBV10-3
d_gene: NA
abundance: NA
CDR3aa: CAISGTSGSLEQYF
CDR3nt: TGTGCCATCAGTGGGACTTCGGGAAGCCTCGAGCAGTACTTC

j_gene: TRBJ1-1
v_gene: TRBV13
d_gene: NA
abundance: NA
CDR3aa: CASSATPDTGTPNTEAFF
CDR3nt: TGTGCCAGCAGCGCCACCCCTGATACCGGGACACCGAACACTGAAGCTTTCTTT

j_gene: TRBJ2-2
v_gene: TRBV9
d_gene: TRBD1
abundance: NA
CDR3aa: CASSAGTAVENANTGELFF
CDR3nt: TGTGCCAGCAGCGCGGGGACAGCTGTCGAAAACGCGAACACCGGGGAGCTGTTTTTT

j_gene: TRBJ2-2
v_gene: TRBV7-9
d_gene: TRBD2
abundance: few
CDR3aa: CASSSPVAGVDTGELFF
CDR3nt: TGTGCCAGCAGCTCCCCGGTAGCGGGAGTAGACACCGGGGAGCTGTTTTTT

j_gene: TRBJ2-7
v_gene: TRBV5-1
d_gene: TRBD1
abundance: NA
CDR3aa: CASSLAPGQGLSYEQYF
CDR3nt: TGCGCCAGCAGCTTGGCTCCGGGACAGGGTCTTTCCTACGAGCAGTACTTC

j_gene: TRBJ1-6
v_gene: TRBV3-1/TRBV3-2
d_gene: NA
abundance: NA
CDR3aa: CASRPSSLGRDNSPLHF
CDR3nt: TGTGCCAGCAGACCAAGTTCTCTAGGACGGGATAATTCACCCCTCCACTTT

j_gene: TRBJ1-2
v_gene: TRBV4-3
d_gene: NA
abundance: NA
CDR3aa: CASSQDVQVTYGYTF
CDR3nt: TGCGCCAGCAGCCAAGACGTCCAGGTGACCTATGGCTACACCTTC

j_gene: TRBJ2-6
v_gene: TRBV5-1
d_gene: NA
abundance: few
CDR3aa: CASSLLGGAGANVLTF
CDR3nt: TGCGCCAGCAGCTTGCTGGGGGGGGCCGGGGCCAACGTCCTGACTTTC

j_gene: TRBJ1-1
v_gene: TRBV28
d_gene: NA
abundance: NA
CDR3aa: CASGEAANTEAFF
CDR3nt: TGTGCCAGCGGCGAGGCGGCGAACACTGAAGCTTTCTTT

j_gene: TRBJ2-5
v_gene: TRBV7-3
d_gene: TRBD2
abundance: NA
CDR3aa: CASSSLAGVRETQYF
CDR3nt: TGTGCCAGCAGCTCCCTAGCGGGGGTGCGGGAGACCCAGTACTTC

j_gene: TRBJ1-4
v_gene: TRBV19
d_gene: NA
abundance: NA
CDR3aa: CASSTVVGTYEKLFF
CDR3nt: TGTGCCAGTAGTACCGTGGTCGGTACCTATGAAAAACTGTTTTTT